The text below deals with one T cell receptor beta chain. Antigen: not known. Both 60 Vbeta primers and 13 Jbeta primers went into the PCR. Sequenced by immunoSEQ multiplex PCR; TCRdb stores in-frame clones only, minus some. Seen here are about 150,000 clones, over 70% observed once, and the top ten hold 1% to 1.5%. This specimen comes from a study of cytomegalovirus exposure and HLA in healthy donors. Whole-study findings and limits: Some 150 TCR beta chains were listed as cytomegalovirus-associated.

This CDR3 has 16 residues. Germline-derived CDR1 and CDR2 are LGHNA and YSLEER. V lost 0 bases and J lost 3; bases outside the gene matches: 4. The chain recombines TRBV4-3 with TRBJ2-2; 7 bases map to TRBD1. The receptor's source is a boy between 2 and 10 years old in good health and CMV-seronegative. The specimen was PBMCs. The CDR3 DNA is TGCGCCAGCAGCCAAGAAAGGGGGCGCGACACCGGGGAGCTGTTTTTT. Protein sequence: CASSQERGRDTGELFF.